In its sample, the clone carrying this TCR beta chain was seen a few times. Construction of the TCRbeta library involved unique molecular identifiers. Using its own MiXCR run on the PCR reads, TCRdb lists one record per CDR3 protein. Altogether 150,000 to 250,000 distinct CDR3 sequences are present, approximately 14% being singletons, with the ten largest covering about 13%. This record belongs to a study of T-cell reconstitution after alpha-beta-depleted transplantation in children. The CDR3 is made up of 15 amino acids. CDR1 is KGHSH, CDR2 LQKENI, per germline. V lost 5 bases to trimming and J lost 2 bases, with 15 bases between them.

This specimen was PBMCs from the stem cell graft donor, taken from the stem cell graft. This TCR was recovered from a human donor who donated a stem cell graft to a child with acute lymphoblastic leukemia. The chain couples TRBV18 to TRBJ2-5; no reliable D call. The CDR3 region has the DNA TGTGCCAGCTCATCCCTACAATTCTCACAAGAGACCCAGTACTTC. The encoded protein is CASSSLQFSQETQYF.